Following are 20 T cell receptor beta chains from one sample sequenced in a study of T cells after yellow fever vaccination. Using its own MiXCR run on the 5' RACE reads, TCRdb lists one record per CDR3 protein. The sample includes roughly 250,000 distinct CDR3 sequences, over 10% seen only once; the top ten take 0.5% to 0.6%. Material: CD4+ T cells sorted from PBMCs, obtained 45 days after the yellow fever booster vaccination. Receptor source: a man aged 25-45 years who received the YFV17D yellow fever vaccine.

This clonotype was found a few times. The chain recombines TRBV5-1 with TRBJ1-3; weak D call: TRBD1 (5 bases). Trimming removed 7 bases at V and 3 bases at J, with 11 bases between. The V gene's germline CDR1 is SGHRS and CDR2 YFSETQ. This CDR3 is 13 amino acids long. The CDR3 loop reads CASRGTVGNTIYF. As DNA, the CDR3 is TGCGCCAGCCGAGGGACTGTTGGAAACACCATATATTTT. Drawing the rest from reference TRBV5-1 and TRBJ1-3, the complete variable domain is KAGVTQTPRYLIKTRGQQVTLSCSPISGHRSVSWYQQTPGQGLQFLFEYFSETQRNKGNFPGRFSGRQFSNSRSEMNVSTLELGDSALYLCASRGTVGNTIYFGEGSWLTVV.

This clonotype has a count of ten or more. This sequence joins TRBV7-2 and TRBJ2-3; 7 nucleotides line up with TRBD2. CDR3 length: 15 amino acids. V lost 2 bases and J lost 3; bases outside the gene matches: 5. Per the germline V gene, CDR1 is SGHTA and CDR2 is FQGNSA. This CDR3 is CASSLKGGSTDTQYF. The CDR3 region has the DNA TGTGCCAGCAGCTTAAAGGGAGGGTCAACAGATACGCAGTATTTT.

In its sample, this clonotype was seen a few times. The V and J genes are TRBV9 and TRBJ1-2; no definite D call. The CDR3 length is 14 residues. CDR1 and CDR2 (germline): SGDLS, YYNGEE. Trimming took off 6 bases at V and 4 bases at J, with 16 bases between the two ends. The CDR3 sequence is CASTPGTETYGYTF. The CDR3 coding sequence is TGTGCCAGCACCCCTGGAACAGAGACCTATGGCTACACCTTC.

The table lists this clonotype with a few counts. This chain uses TRBV20-1 with TRBJ1-6, with TRBD1 as a possible D gene (5 bases). Per germline, CDR1 DFQATT and CDR2 SNEGSKA (reference sequence). V was pared by 1 base and J by 9 bases, with 13 bases between. The CDR3 consists of 14 residues. CDR3 nucleotide sequence: TGCAGTGCTAGAGGGATCAGGGACGGTTCACCCCTCCACTTT. It translates to CSARGIRDGSPLHF.

Many counts were recorded for this clonotype. This rearrangement joins TRBV12-3 or TRBV12-4 to TRBJ2-1; D may correspond to TRBD1 or TRBD2 (6 bases each). Trimming removed 5 bases at V and 1 base at J, with 15 bases between. The CDR3 loop spans 16 amino acids. Written as DNA, the CDR3 is TGTGCCAGCAGTCCACGCATAGGGGGGTCCTACAATGAGCAGTTCTTC. Translating gives CASSPRIGGSYNEQFF.

In this sample, this clonotype turned up a few times. V usage is TRBV12-3 or TRBV12-4 and J usage is TRBJ2-1; TRBD2 matches 7 bases. Losses at the gene ends were 3 bases for V and 5 bases for J; bases not matched to a gene: 7. There are 15 residues in the CDR3. The CDR3: CASSLGREWNNEQFF. CDR3 DNA sequence: TGTGCCAGCAGTTTGGGGCGGGAGTGGAACAATGAGCAGTTCTTC.

The V gene is TRBV19, the J gene TRBJ2-7; 13 nucleotides match TRBD2. V lost 5 bases to trimming and J lost 4 bases; unmatched junction nucleotides: 14. The CDR3 spans 18 residues. CDR1 and CDR2 (germline): LNHDA, SQIVND (reference sequence). The CDR3 loop reads CASSQIMGLAGREYEQYF. CDR3 coding DNA: TGTGCCAGTAGTCAGATAATGGGACTAGCGGGACGAGAGTACGAGCAGTACTTC.

In its sample, this clonotype was seen many times. The chain combines TRBV29-1 with TRBJ2-4, with D perhaps given as TRBD1 or TRBD2 (5 bases each). Germline lookup yields CDR1 SQVTM and CDR2 ANQGSEA. The CDR3 is made up of 15 amino acids. The V and J ends lost 2 bases and 8 bases respectively, with 19 bases between them. As DNA, the CDR3 is TGCAGCGTTGAATGGGCGCCGGGGACCGGGGACATTCAGTACTTC. Its translation: CSVEWAPGTGDIQYF.

In its sample, this clonotype was seen a few times. The chain employs TRBV7-3 and TRBJ2-3, with D maybe TRBD1 (5 bases). Germline V CDR1 and CDR2: SGHTA, FQGTGA. CDR3 length equals 15 residues. Trimming removed 2 bases from V and 2 bases from J, with 11 bases in between. CDR3 nucleotides: TGTGCCAGCAGCTTAGCCGGACAATCCACAGATACGCAGTATTTT. Translation gives CASSLAGQSTDTQYF.

V gene TRBV20-1 combines with J gene TRBJ2-5; possibly TRBD1 for D (6 bases). The CDR3 covers 14 residues. Trimming stripped 6 bases from V and 3 bases from J, with 17 bases between. CDR1 is DFQATT and CDR2 is SNEGSKA in the germline V gene (reference sequence). This chain's CDR3 is CSADAGTYKETQYF. The CDR3 nucleotides are TGCAGTGCCGACGCCGGGACATACAAAGAGACCCAGTACTTC.

This clonotype occurred a few times. This chain links TRBV20-1 with TRBJ2-5; TRBD2 matches at 10 bases. After removal of 6 bases from V and 3 bases from J, the junction contained 7 bases not matched to a gene. The CDR3 runs to 14 residues. Germline values: CDR1 DFQATT, CDR2 SNEGSKA (reference sequence). The DNA for the CDR3 is TGCAGTGCGATAGGACTAGCGGAAGAAGAGACCCAGTACTTC. This codes for CSAIGLAEEETQYF.

This clonotype showed up just a few times. The genes are TRBV4-3 and TRBJ2-7; the match to TRBD2 covers 7 bases. Per the germline V gene, CDR1 is LGHNA and CDR2 is YSLEER. The V gene end was trimmed by 4 bases and the J gene end by 4 bases; junction bases not matched to a gene: 7. This CDR3 has 14 residues. The CDR3 nucleotides read TGCGCCAGCAGCCGATGGACTAGTTCTTACGAGCAGTACTTC. Translation: CASSRWTSSYEQYF.

The table lists this clonotype with a few counts. The chain combines TRBV5-1 with TRBJ2-7, with 9 positions matching TRBD2. There are 15 residues in the CDR3. Unmatched junction bases numbered 6, after V lost 1 base and J lost 4 bases. Germline V gene data show CDR1 as SGHRS and CDR2 as YFSETQ. The CDR3 nucleotides read TGCGCCAGCAGCTTGTCGACTAGCGGTTCGTACGAGCAGTACTTC. As protein: CASSLSTSGSYEQYF.

The chain couples TRBV20-1 to TRBJ2-3; no reliable D call. Germline loops: CDR1 DFQATT, CDR2 SNEGSKA (reference sequence). Trimming cost V 1 base and J 4 bases, with 12 bases left between them. The CDR3 length is 14 residues. In DNA form, the CDR3 reads TGCAGTGCTAGAGTCGGGCAACTGGCAGATACGCAGTATTTT. Translation: CSARVGQLADTQYF.

This clonotype occurred a few times. This rearrangement joins TRBV2 to TRBJ2-5; 7 bases agree with TRBD2. V was pared by 4 bases and J by 6 bases, with 2 bases of the junction left unmatched. CDR1 and CDR2 (germline): SNHLY, FYNNEI. The CDR3 extends over 12 amino acids. The CDR3 region is CASSGEGKTQYF. DNA for the CDR3: TGTGCCAGCAGTGGGGAGGGGAAGACCCAGTACTTC.

This clonotype appeared many times. The gene calls are TRBV20-1 and TRBJ2-7; no firm D call. CDR1 and CDR2 (germline): DFQATT, SNEGSKA (reference sequence). The CDR3 extends over 12 amino acids. V was shortened by 1 base and J by 3 bases, with 7 bases between the two germline ends. CDR3 amino acids: CSARVGDYEQYF. In DNA form, the CDR3 reads TGCAGTGCTAGAGTCGGAGACTACGAGCAGTACTTC.

V gene TRBV20-1 combines with J gene TRBJ2-7, with D possibly TRBD2 on 6 matching bases. CDR1 and CDR2 from the germline V gene are DFQATT and SNEGSKA (reference sequence). Trimming removed 6 bases at V and 5 bases at J, with 20 bases between. The CDR3 extends over 14 amino acids. Here the CDR3 DNA reads TGCAGTGCCTTCGCCGGAGGGCGCAGGAACGAGCAGTACTTC. This translates into CSAFAGGRRNEQYF.

J is TRBJ2-3 and V is TRBV7-2; tentatively, D is TRBD1 (7 bases). V lost 2 bases to trimming and J lost 6 bases, with 15 bases between them. The germline V gene has CDR1 SGHTA and CDR2 FQGNSA. The CDR3 consists of 15 residues. The CDR3 DNA reads as TGTGCCAGCAGCTTAAGCAACAGGGGAGGCGATACGCAGTATTTT. Translating it yields CASSLSNRGGDTQYF.

This CDR3 reads CASSHLDSYNEQFF. In DNA, the CDR3 is TGTGCCAGCAGCCACTTGGACAGCTACAATGAGCAGTTCTTC. The chain is built from TRBV3-1 and TRBJ2-1, with D perhaps TRBD1 (6 bases). V lost 3 bases to trimming and J lost 3 bases, with 9 bases between them. The CDR3 length is 14 residues. The germline V gene has CDR1 LGHDT and CDR2 YNNKEL (reference sequence).

The chain uses TRBV20-1 and TRBJ2-5; 7 nucleotides agree with TRBD2. Losses at the gene ends were 8 bases for V and 3 bases for J; bases not matched to a gene: 9. There are 13 residues in the CDR3. Germline V gives CDR1 DFQATT, CDR2 SNEGSKA (reference sequence). CDR3 sequence reads: CSLLAYGKETQYF. The DNA of the CDR3 is TGCAGTTTACTAGCGTACGGAAAAGAGACCCAGTACTTC.